This T cell receptor (beta chain) was found in a study of blood T cell repertoires in COVID-19. In the authors' workflow: Nucleated cell counts were estimated from reference gene primer amplification. Repertoires were generated with immunoSEQ multiplex PCR, while TCRdb's copy carries only in-frame clones and drops some. D and trimming were read from the DNA, whereas the V and J calls and clone size are those reported in that table. The sample comprises about 150,000 clones, roughly 72% of which are singletons, and roughly 3.7% rests with the top ten. Germline V gene sequence: CDR1 ENHRY, CDR2 SYGVKD. This CDR3 has 13 residues. Unmatched junction bases numbered 4, after V lost 10 bases and J lost 5 bases.

The TCR sequence derives from a woman of 80 years or more with acute or convalescent COVID-19. The rearrangement uses TRBV10-3 and TRBJ2-2; 10 bases fit TRBD2. What was sequenced was peripheral blood. In DNA form, the CDR3 reads TGTGCCACCCTAGCGGGAGAAACCGGGGAGCTGTTTTTT. It specifies CATLAGETGELFF.